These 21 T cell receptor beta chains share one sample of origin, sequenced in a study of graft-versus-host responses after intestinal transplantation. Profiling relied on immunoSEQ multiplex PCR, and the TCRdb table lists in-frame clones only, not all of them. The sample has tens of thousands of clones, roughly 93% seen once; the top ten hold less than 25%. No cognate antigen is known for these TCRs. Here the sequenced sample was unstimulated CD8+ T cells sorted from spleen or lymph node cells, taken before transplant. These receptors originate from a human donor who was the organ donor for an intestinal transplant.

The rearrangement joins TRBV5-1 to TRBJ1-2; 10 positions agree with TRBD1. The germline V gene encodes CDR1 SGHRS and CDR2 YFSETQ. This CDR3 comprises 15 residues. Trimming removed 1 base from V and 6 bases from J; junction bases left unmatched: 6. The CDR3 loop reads CASSLHRQGADGYTF. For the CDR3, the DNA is TGCGCCAGCAGCTTGCATCGACAGGGGGCGGATGGCTACACCTTC.

CDR3 protein: CASSLRGDEQYF. The CDR3 coding sequence is TGTGCCAGCAGCTTGAGAGGAGACGAGCAGTACTTC. The chain recombines TRBV5-4 with TRBJ2-7; D gene ambiguous. From germline, CDR1 is SGHNT and CDR2 YYREEE (reference sequence). CDR3 length: 12 amino acids. V was pared by 1 base and J by 5 bases, with 7 bases between.

CDR3 nucleotide sequence: TGTGCCAGCAGTTTATTGTGGGGGGGGCGCACAGATACGCAGTATTTT. Protein product: CASSLLWGGRTDTQYF. The chain carries TRBV27 and TRBJ2-3, with D maybe TRBD2 (7 bases). The CDR3 has 16 residues. With 1 base removed from V and 1 base from J, the gap between germline ends came to 12 bases. CDR1 and CDR2 from the germline V gene are MNHEY and SMNVEV (reference sequence).

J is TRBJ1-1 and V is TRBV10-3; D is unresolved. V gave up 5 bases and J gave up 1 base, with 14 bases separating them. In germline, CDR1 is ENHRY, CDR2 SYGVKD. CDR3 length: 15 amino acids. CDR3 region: CAISTTWASNTEAFF. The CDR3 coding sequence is TGTGCCATCAGTACAACTTGGGCCTCGAACACTGAAGCTTTCTTT.

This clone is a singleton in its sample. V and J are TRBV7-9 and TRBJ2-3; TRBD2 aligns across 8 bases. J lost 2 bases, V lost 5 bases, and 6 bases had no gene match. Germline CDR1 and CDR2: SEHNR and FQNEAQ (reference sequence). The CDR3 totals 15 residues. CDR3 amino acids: CASSPLAAYTDTQYF. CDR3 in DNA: TGTGCCAGCAGCCCACTAGCGGCATACACAGATACGCAGTATTTT.

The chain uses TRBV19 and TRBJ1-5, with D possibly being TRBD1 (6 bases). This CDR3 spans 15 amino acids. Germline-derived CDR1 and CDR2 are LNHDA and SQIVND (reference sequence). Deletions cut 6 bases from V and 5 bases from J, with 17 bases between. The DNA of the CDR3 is TGTGCCAGTAGGGGCCGGGACAACTTATATCAGCCCCAGCATTTT. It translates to CASRGRDNLYQPQHF.

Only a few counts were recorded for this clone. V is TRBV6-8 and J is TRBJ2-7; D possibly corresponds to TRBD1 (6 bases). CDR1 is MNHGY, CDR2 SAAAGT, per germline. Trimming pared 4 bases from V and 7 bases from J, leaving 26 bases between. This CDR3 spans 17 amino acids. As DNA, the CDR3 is TGTGCCAGCAGTTTAACCTCCACAGGGCACCCTTCGGGGGAGCAGTACTTC. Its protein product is CASSLTSTGHPSGEQYF.

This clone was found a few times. CDR3 region: CASGSGSGNTIYF. DNA for the CDR3: TGTGCCAGCGGATCCGGCTCTGGAAACACCATATATTTT. This chain connects TRBV27 to TRBJ1-3, with D hard to call. Trimming pared 8 bases from V and 0 bases from J, leaving 8 bases between. The CDR3 length is 13 residues. The V gene's germline CDR1 is MNHEY and CDR2 SMNVEV (reference sequence).

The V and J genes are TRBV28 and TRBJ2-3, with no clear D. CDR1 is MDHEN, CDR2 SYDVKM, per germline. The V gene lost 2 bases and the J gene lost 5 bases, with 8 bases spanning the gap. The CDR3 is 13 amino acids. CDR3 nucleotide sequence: TGTGCCAGCAGTTTAATGGGCGGAGATACGCAGTATTTT. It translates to CASSLMGGDTQYF.

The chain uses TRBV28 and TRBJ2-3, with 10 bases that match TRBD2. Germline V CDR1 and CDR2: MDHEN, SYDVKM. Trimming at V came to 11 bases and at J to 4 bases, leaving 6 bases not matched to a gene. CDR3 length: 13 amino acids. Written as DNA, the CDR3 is TGTGCCTCGACAGCGGGGGGGGCAGATACGCAGTATTTT. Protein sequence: CASTAGGADTQYF.

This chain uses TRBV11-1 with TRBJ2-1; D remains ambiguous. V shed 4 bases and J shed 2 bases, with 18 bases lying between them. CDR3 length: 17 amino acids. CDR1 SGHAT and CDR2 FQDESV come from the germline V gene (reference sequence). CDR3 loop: CASSSLFTRYTYNEQFF. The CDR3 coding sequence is TGTGCCAGCAGCTCCCTTTTTACGAGATACACCTACAATGAGCAGTTCTTC.

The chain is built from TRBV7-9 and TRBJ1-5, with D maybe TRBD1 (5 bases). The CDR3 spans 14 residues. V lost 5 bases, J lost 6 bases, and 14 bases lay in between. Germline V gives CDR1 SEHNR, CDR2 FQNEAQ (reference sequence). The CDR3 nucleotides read TGTGCCAGCAGCCCGGGACCTTGGGGTCAGCCCCAGCATTTT. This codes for CASSPGPWGQPQHF. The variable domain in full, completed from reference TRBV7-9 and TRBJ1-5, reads DTGVSQNPRHKITKRGQNVTFRCDPISEHNRLYWYRQTLGQGPEFLTYFQNEAQLEKSRLLSDRFSAERPKGSFSTLEIQRTEQGDSAMYLCASSPGPWGQPQHFGDGTRLSIL.

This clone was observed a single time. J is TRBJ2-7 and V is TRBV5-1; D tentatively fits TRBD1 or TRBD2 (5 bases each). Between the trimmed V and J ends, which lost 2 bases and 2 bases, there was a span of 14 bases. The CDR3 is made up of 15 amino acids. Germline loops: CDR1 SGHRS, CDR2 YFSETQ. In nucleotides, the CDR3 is TGCGCCAGCAGCTTTACACAAGGGGAGACCTACGAGCAGTACTTC. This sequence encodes CASSFTQGETYEQYF.

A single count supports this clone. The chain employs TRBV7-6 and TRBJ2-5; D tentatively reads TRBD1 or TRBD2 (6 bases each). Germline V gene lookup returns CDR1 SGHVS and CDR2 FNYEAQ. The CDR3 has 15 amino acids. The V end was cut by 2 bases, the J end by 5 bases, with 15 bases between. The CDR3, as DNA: TGTGCCAGCAGCTTAACGGGAGTAGGGGGGGAGACCCAGTACTTC. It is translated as CASSLTGVGGETQYF.

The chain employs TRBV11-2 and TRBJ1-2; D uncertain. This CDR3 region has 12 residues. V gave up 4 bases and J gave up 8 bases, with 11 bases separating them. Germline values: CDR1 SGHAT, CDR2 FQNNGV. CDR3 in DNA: TGTGCCAGCAGCTCTTCGGGAGGGGGCTACACCTTC. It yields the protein CASSSSGGGYTF.

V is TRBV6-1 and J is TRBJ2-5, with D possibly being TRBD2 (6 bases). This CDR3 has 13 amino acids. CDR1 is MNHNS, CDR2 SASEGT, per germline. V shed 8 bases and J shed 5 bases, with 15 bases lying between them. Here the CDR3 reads CASGAGYEETQYF. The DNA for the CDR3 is TGTGCCAGCGGGGCGGGATATGAGGAGACCCAGTACTTC.

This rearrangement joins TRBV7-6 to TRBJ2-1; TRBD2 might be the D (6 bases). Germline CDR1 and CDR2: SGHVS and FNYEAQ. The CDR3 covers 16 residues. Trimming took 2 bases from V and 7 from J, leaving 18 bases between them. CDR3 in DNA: TGTGCCAGCAGCTTAAAGGAGAGGGAGGTGGGGAATGAGCAGTTCTTC. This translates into CASSLKEREVGNEQFF.

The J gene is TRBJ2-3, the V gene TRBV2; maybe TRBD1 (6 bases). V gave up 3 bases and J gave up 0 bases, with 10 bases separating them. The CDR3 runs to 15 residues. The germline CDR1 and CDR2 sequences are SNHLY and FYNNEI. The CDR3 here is CASSESGASTDTQYF. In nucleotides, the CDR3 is TGTGCCAGCAGTGAGTCAGGGGCCAGCACAGATACGCAGTATTTT.

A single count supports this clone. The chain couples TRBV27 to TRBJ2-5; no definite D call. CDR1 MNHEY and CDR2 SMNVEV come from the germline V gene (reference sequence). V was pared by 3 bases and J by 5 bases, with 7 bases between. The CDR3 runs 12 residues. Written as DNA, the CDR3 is TGTGCCAGCAGTTTTCACGGGGAGACCCAGTACTTC. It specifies CASSFHGETQYF.

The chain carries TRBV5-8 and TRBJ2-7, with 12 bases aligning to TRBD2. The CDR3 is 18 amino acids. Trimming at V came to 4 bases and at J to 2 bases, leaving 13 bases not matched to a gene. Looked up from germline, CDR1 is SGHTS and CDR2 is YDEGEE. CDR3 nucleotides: TGTGCCAGCAGCAAGACTAGCGGGAGAATTGAGAAGGCCTACGAGCAGTACTTC. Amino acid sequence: CASSKTSGRIEKAYEQYF.

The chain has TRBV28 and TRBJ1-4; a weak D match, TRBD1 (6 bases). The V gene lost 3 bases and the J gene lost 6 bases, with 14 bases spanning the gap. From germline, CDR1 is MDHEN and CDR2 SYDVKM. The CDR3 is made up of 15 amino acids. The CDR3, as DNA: TGTGCCAGCAGTTTGGTCCAGGGGCAATATGAAAAACTGTTTTTT. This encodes CASSLVQGQYEKLFF.